This entry lists 15 T cell receptor beta chains sequenced from one sample in a study of shared clonotypes between healthy human individuals (dated by TCRdb to the early 2020s). Library prep was done by the immunoSEQ multiplex PCR assay. Held by TCRdb, this immuneACCESS table contains in-frame sequences only and omits some clones. Under half of the omission traces to an unresolved V gene where checked; the cause of the rest is unknown. For this sample there are hundreds of thousands of clones; approximately 96% appear just once. The top ten clones comprise less than 0.12% of the sample. CD8 naive samples were CD45RO-negative cells positively selected for CCR7, giving a CD45RA+CCR7+ population that excluded TemRA cells. Sequencing was done on a sample of naive CD8+ T cells sorted from blood. Per the publication, the cell subset or site label means: CD45RA+CCR7+. The receptor set was obtained from a woman aged 25-40 years in good health.

CDR3 region: CASSYEGAEAFF. The CDR3 coding sequence is TGTGCCAGCAGTTACGAGGGGGCTGAAGCTTTCTTT. The V gene is TRBV6-6, the J gene TRBJ1-1; D is possibly TRBD1 (6 bases). The CDR3 extends over 12 amino acids. V lost 2 bases and J 6 bases, leaving 7 bases between the germline ends. CDR1 and CDR2 from the germline V gene are MNHNY and SVGAGI (reference sequence).

The rearrangement uses TRBV7-9 and TRBJ2-1; tentative D call: TRBD2 (5 bases). V was pared by 5 bases and J by 4 bases, with 21 bases between. Germline CDR1 is SEHNR and CDR2 is FQNEAQ (reference sequence). This CDR3 contains 17 residues. Here the CDR3 reads CASSPRAEVQGYNEQFF. For the CDR3, the DNA is TGTGCCAGCAGCCCCCGGGCGGAGGTACAAGGGTACAATGAGCAGTTCTTC.

CDR3 protein: CASRRSGATAQHF. The CDR3 DNA reads TGTGCCAGCAGGCGATCCGGGGCCACCGCCCAGCATTTT. The chain employs TRBV28 and TRBJ1-5; a weak D match, TRBD1 (5 bases). V lost 6 bases and J lost 11, with 17 bases in between. Germline CDR1 is MDHEN and CDR2 is SYDVKM. The CDR3 has 13 amino acids.

The genes are TRBV5-4 and TRBJ2-7; 9 bases agree with TRBD2. J was trimmed by 3 bases and V by 7 bases; bases with no gene match: 11. The germline gives CDR1 SGHNT, CDR2 YYREEE (reference sequence). The CDR3 covers 15 residues. For the CDR3, the DNA is TGTGCCAGCCGAAACATGACTAGCGGAGGCTACGAGCAGTACTTC. Protein product: CASRNMTSGGYEQYF.

V gene TRBV4-1 combines with J gene TRBJ1-1; 7 nucleotides match TRBD1. J lost 0 bases, V lost 1 base, and 5 bases had no gene match. This CDR3 has 16 amino acids. Germline V gives CDR1 MGHRA, CDR2 YSYEKL. The CDR3 DNA reads as TGCGCCAGCAGCCAAGGGACAGGTACCATGAACACTGAAGCTTTCTTT. Amino acid sequence: CASSQGTGTMNTEAFF.

The V gene is TRBV5-1, the J gene TRBJ1-1; D perhaps matches TRBD1 (6 bases). Germline assignment: CDR1 SGHRS and CDR2 YFSETQ. The CDR3 is made up of 14 amino acids. V was clipped by 3 bases and J by 5 bases, with 14 bases between them. Here the CDR3 reads CASSSEGGTTEAFF. The CDR3 DNA reads as TGCGCCAGCAGCTCCGAGGGGGGGACAACTGAAGCTTTCTTT.

The rearrangement uses TRBV11-2 and TRBJ2-7; D uncertain. The CDR3 sequence is 13 residues long. Per germline, CDR1 SGHAT and CDR2 FQNNGV. With 0 bases removed from V and 5 bases from J, the gap between germline ends came to 8 bases. CDR3 DNA: TGTGCCAGCAGCTTAGAACTTGGTGACGAGCAGTACTTC. Translating gives CASSLELGDEQYF. Looking up the rest from reference TRBV11-2 and TRBJ2-7 gives the full variable domain: EAGVAQSPRYKIIEKRQSVAFWCNPISGHATLYWYQQILGQGPKLLIQFQNNGVVDDSQLPKDRFSAERLKGVDSTLKIQPAKLEDSAVYLCASSLELGDEQYFGPGTRLTVT.

J is TRBJ2-3 and V is TRBV6-5; 8 bases fit TRBD1. Germline V gene sequence: CDR1 MNHEY, CDR2 SVGAGI. This CDR3 contains 13 residues. V lost 6 bases and J lost 5; bases outside the gene matches: 4. The CDR3 sequence is CASRDRVGDTQYF. Here the CDR3 DNA reads TGTGCCAGCAGGGACAGGGTAGGAGATACGCAGTATTTT.

This clone came up once. The chain links TRBV7-9 to TRBJ2-5, with D possibly being TRBD2 (5 bases). V was pared by 0 bases and J by 2 bases, with 7 bases between. Germline CDR1 reads SEHNR; CDR2 reads FQNEAQ (reference sequence). The CDR3 totals 14 residues. CDR3 coding DNA: TGTGCCAGCAGCTTAGCGACGGGGCAAGAGACCCAGTACTTC. This sequence encodes CASSLATGQETQYF.

J is TRBJ2-2 and V is TRBV4-1; D is ambiguous. Deletions cut 1 base from V and 5 bases from J, with 20 bases between. The germline V gene encodes CDR1 MGHRA and CDR2 YSYEKL. This CDR3 comprises 18 residues. The CDR3 region is CASSQGQEDLSGTGELFF. CDR3 bases: TGCGCCAGCAGCCAAGGTCAAGAGGACCTGAGTGGGACCGGGGAGCTGTTTTTT.

V is TRBV28 and J is TRBJ2-7; D is possibly TRBD2 (6 bases). Trimming stripped 10 bases from V and 1 base from J, with 14 bases between. The CDR3 length is 13 residues. CDR1 is MDHEN and CDR2 is SYDVKM in the germline V gene. DNA of the CDR3: TGTGCCACCCGGGGGACGGAATCCTACGAGCAGTACTTC. Translation gives CATRGTESYEQYF.

This clone was seen only once. The chain couples TRBV19 to TRBJ2-7; D remains ambiguous. The germline CDR1 and CDR2 sequences are LNHDA and SQIVND (reference sequence). The CDR3 is 13 amino acids. The V end was cut by 0 bases, the J end by 7 bases, with 10 bases between. CDR3 in amino acids: CASSIDPTREQYF. The DNA for the CDR3 is TGTGCCAGTAGTATAGATCCTACGCGGGAGCAGTACTTC.

The chain employs TRBV7-9 and TRBJ2-3; TRBD2 matches at 8 bases. The V and J ends lost 4 bases and 2 bases, in that order; junction bases with no gene match: 5. The CDR3 extends over 15 amino acids. Germline loops: CDR1 SEHNR, CDR2 FQNEAQ (reference sequence). Here the CDR3 DNA reads TGTGCCAGCAGCTCCCTTGGACTAGCCACAGATACGCAGTATTTT. This encodes CASSSLGLATDTQYF. Filled out from reference TRBV7-9 and TRBJ2-3, the complete variable domain reads DTGVSQNPRHKITKRGQNVTFRCDPISEHNRLYWYRQTLGQGPEFLTYFQNEAQLEKSRLLSDRFSAERPKGSFSTLEIQRTEQGDSAMYLCASSSLGLATDTQYFGPGTRLTVL.

This clone was recorded once. The rearrangement links TRBV27 to TRBJ2-7; TRBD1 or TRBD2 may be the D gene (5 bases each). This CDR3 region has 14 residues. Deletions cut 4 bases from V and 0 bases from J, with 10 bases between. Looked up from germline, CDR1 is MNHEY and CDR2 is SMNVEV (reference sequence). DNA of the CDR3: TGTGCCAGCAGTTACCGGGGCCCCTCCTACGAGCAGTACTTC. This codes for CASSYRGPSYEQYF.

The chain recombines TRBV2 with TRBJ2-7, with D perhaps TRBD1 or TRBD2 (5 bases each). CDR3 length: 15 amino acids. Germline CDR1 is SNHLY and CDR2 is FYNNEI. The V end lost 7 bases, the J end lost 2 bases, and 18 bases lay between the germline ends. The CDR3: CASTPREPYAYEQYF. The CDR3 DNA is TGTGCCAGCACCCCCAGGGAGCCATACGCCTACGAGCAGTACTTC.